The T cell receptor beta chain described here comes from a study of tumor-infiltrating lymphocytes in primary liver carcinoma. Looking at the study overall: Tumors were staged T1-T3 N0M0 and measured roughly 4.2 to 10 cm across. Each of the samples returned roughly 3.65 to 7.5 million productive TCRbeta reads (a yield similar across tissue types).

Whole-study results and caveats: Blood trailed tumors significantly in top-250-clone fraction (p = 0.039).

The study extracted blood RNA from unsorted whole blood and also extracted germline DNA. Notes on this clonotype: Its antigen is not known. Compared with germline, one end of the junction differs, possibly owing to a read error.

Researchers generated TCR beta cDNA from about 0.5 ug of total RNA, relying on a constant-region primer. Generation of the TCR beta libraries relied on three nested multiplex PCR rounds using slightly modified ARM-PCR. Amplification in the first two PCR rounds was performed using TRBV1-TRBV30 forward primers and a C-beta reverse primer for 10 cycles each. TCRdb analysed the multiplex PCR reads with MiXCR anew, one entry per CDR3 protein. Of some 320,000 distinct CDR3 sequences in the sample, roughly 60% are singletons; the top ten hold about 9.4%. Germline CDR1 GTSNPN, CDR2 SVGIG (reference sequence). CDR3 length: 13 residues.

The sequence derives from a man aged 40-49 years with primary liver carcinoma and hepatitis B virus infection. The sequencing input was peripheral blood. This chain links TRBV30 with TRBJ2-7; no firm D call. The DNA for the CDR3 is TGTGCCAGGAGTAGGACGCGACTCTACGAGCAGTACTTC. Translating it yields CARSRTRLYEQYF.